Presented here are 29 T cell receptor beta chains from one specimen sequenced in a study of cytomegalovirus exposure and HLA in healthy donors. The PCR employed 60 Vbeta primers together with 13 Jbeta primers. The assay was immunoSEQ multiplex PCR, and TCRdb's table has in-frame clones only and misses some. The profile covers 190,000 or so clones, with less than 85% appearing a single time and approximately 1.5% taken by the ten largest. The source material was PBMCs. The receptors here all came from a girl aged 10 to 17 in good health and CMV-seropositive.

This rearrangement joins TRBV4-3 to TRBJ1-6; perhaps TRBD1 as D (6 bases). Trimming removed 0 bases at V and 9 bases at J, with 18 bases between. Germline V gives CDR1 LGHNA, CDR2 YSLEER. The CDR3 loop spans 17 amino acids. The CDR3: CASSQDGGRSGGSPLHF. In nucleotides, the CDR3 is TGCGCCAGCAGCCAAGATGGGGGCAGGTCCGGTGGTTCACCCCTCCACTTT.

V and J are TRBV11-2 and TRBJ2-7; weak D call: TRBD2 (5 bases). CDR3 length equals 12 residues. CDR1 and CDR2 (germline): SGHAT, FQNNGV. V gave up 4 bases and J gave up 6 bases, with 10 bases separating them. The CDR3 DNA follows: TGTGCCAGCAGCTCGCCCGGAGGCGAGCAGTACTTC. Residues: CASSSPGGEQYF.

The chain has TRBV7-2 and TRBJ2-3, with TRBD2 as a possible D gene (6 bases). Germline CDR1 and CDR2: SGHTA and FQGNSA. The CDR3 is 16 residues long. The V end was cut by 5 bases, the J end by 0 bases, with 15 bases between. Written as DNA, the CDR3 is TGTGCCAGCAGCGGCGGGCGGGGTGTCAGCACAGATACGCAGTATTTT. Protein: CASSGGRGVSTDTQYF. The whole variable domain, remainder taken from reference TRBV7-2 and TRBJ2-3, is GAGVSQSPSNKVTEKGKDVELRCDPISGHTALYWYRQSLGQGLEFLIYFQGNSAPDKSGLPSDRFSAERTGGSVSTLTIQRTQQEDSAVYLCASSGGRGVSTDTQYFGPGTRLTVL.

The gene calls are TRBV11-2 and TRBJ2-7; 8 bases are shared with TRBD1. Germline V lookup: CDR1 SGHAT, CDR2 FQNNGV. Losses at the gene ends were 5 bases for V and 1 base for J; bases not matched to a gene: 7. The CDR3 has 15 residues. The CDR3 here is CASSPDRGMSYEQYF. The CDR3 DNA reads as TGTGCCAGCAGCCCCGACAGGGGAATGTCCTACGAGCAGTACTTC.

V is TRBV5-4 and J is TRBJ2-7; TRBD1 matches at 8 bases. The CDR3 extends over 14 amino acids. Germline V CDR1 and CDR2: SGHNT, YYREEE (reference sequence). The V gene end was trimmed by 3 bases and the J gene end by 3 bases; junction bases not matched to a gene: 5. The CDR3 region is CASSSGGKNYEQYF. CDR3 bases: TGTGCCAGCAGCTCAGGGGGCAAAAACTACGAGCAGTACTTC.

Only one count was recorded for this clone. The rearrangement joins TRBV7-2 to TRBJ2-7; D is unresolved. This CDR3 is built from 15 residues. Germline V gene sequence: CDR1 SGHTA, CDR2 FQGNSA. The V end lost 3 bases, the J end lost 6 bases, and 18 bases lay between the germline ends. The chain's CDR3 is CASSFVDGVYGEQYF. In DNA form, the CDR3 reads TGTGCCAGCAGCTTCGTAGACGGAGTCTACGGCGAGCAGTACTTC.

This rearrangement joins TRBV5-4 to TRBJ2-6; D possibly corresponds to TRBD2 (5 bases). The V gene lost 0 bases and the J gene lost 4 bases, with 8 bases spanning the gap. This CDR3 is built from 15 residues. Per the germline V gene, CDR1 is SGHNT and CDR2 is YYREEE (reference sequence). The CDR3 spells CASSLGGYGANVLTF. The CDR3, as DNA: TGTGCCAGCAGCTTGGGAGGGTACGGGGCCAACGTCCTGACTTTC.

The rearrangement joins TRBV5-1 to TRBJ2-3; tentatively, D is TRBD2 (7 bases). Looked up from germline, CDR1 is SGHRS and CDR2 is YFSETQ. Trimming cost V 0 bases and J 2 bases, with 13 bases left between them. There are 16 residues in the CDR3. The CDR3 loop is CASSLGAGAYTDTQYF. Written as DNA, the CDR3 is TGCGCCAGCAGCTTGGGGGCGGGGGCCTACACAGATACGCAGTATTTT.

This clone was picked up one time. The CDR3 loop reads CASSNGQGNEKLFF. Written as DNA, the CDR3 is TGCGCCAGCAGCAACGGACAGGGTAATGAAAAACTGTTTTTT. This rearrangement joins TRBV5-1 to TRBJ1-4, with 8 positions matching TRBD1. Germline CDR1 reads SGHRS; CDR2 reads YFSETQ. V shed 4 bases, J shed 4 bases, and the junction held 3 bases outside the gene matches. The CDR3 has 14 residues.

The rearrangement uses TRBV18 and TRBJ2-3; D gene uncertain. The CDR3 runs to 15 residues. Trimming cost V 3 bases and J 2 bases, with 12 bases left between them. Germline CDR1 is KGHSH and CDR2 is LQKENI. The CDR3 loop reads CASSPARRVTDTQYF. As DNA, the CDR3 is TGTGCCAGCTCACCCGCACGGAGAGTCACAGATACGCAGTATTTT.

The chain combines TRBV2 with TRBJ1-2; D is ambiguous. CDR1 SNHLY and CDR2 FYNNEI come from the germline V gene. This CDR3 comprises 14 residues. V was trimmed by 6 bases and J by 6 bases, leaving 17 bases between them. Written as DNA, the CDR3 is TGTGCCAGCAGAGGTAACAGCTTGGCCCATGGCTACACCTTC. Residues: CASRGNSLAHGYTF.

The V gene is TRBV27, the J gene TRBJ2-5, with D tentatively TRBD2 (6 bases). The CDR3 extends over 12 amino acids. Looked up from germline, CDR1 is MNHEY and CDR2 is SMNVEV (reference sequence). With 9 bases removed from V and 3 bases from J, the gap between germline ends came to 11 bases. The CDR3 coding sequence is TGTGCCAGTCGGGACTTAAAAGAGACCCAGTACTTC. Translation: CASRDLKETQYF.

This clone showed up just a few times. The gene calls are TRBV30 and TRBJ2-2, with 15 bases aligning to TRBD2. Per germline, CDR1 GTSNPN and CDR2 SVGIG (reference sequence). V was clipped by 2 bases and J by 0 bases; unmatched bases: 13. There are 21 residues in the CDR3. The CDR3 here is CAWSCKYEGLAGGTNTGELFF. The CDR3 coding sequence is TGTGCCTGGAGTTGCAAATACGAGGGACTAGCGGGGGGAACGAACACCGGGGAGCTGTTTTTT. Full variable domain (missing parts from reference TRBV30 and TRBJ2-2): SQTIHQWPATLVQPVGSPLSLECTVEGTSNPNLYWYRQAAGRGLQLLFYSVGIGQISSEVPQNLSASRPQDRQFILSSKKLLLSDSGFYLCAWSCKYEGLAGGTNTGELFFGEGSRLTVL.

This sequence joins TRBV2 and TRBJ1-4; TRBD1 agrees at 8 bases. V lost 5 bases, J lost 7 bases, and 6 bases stayed unmatched. The germline CDR1 and CDR2 sequences are SNHLY and FYNNEI. The CDR3 loop spans 14 amino acids. In DNA form, the CDR3 reads TGTGCCAGCAGTCCTGGACAGGGAGGTGAAAAACTGTTTTTT. This gives the protein CASSPGQGGEKLFF.

Turning to this clone: One end of the junction varies from germline; a read error may be responsible. This sequence joins TRBV7-9 and TRBJ2-1; tentatively, D is TRBD1 (6 bases). The germline CDR1 and CDR2 sequences are SEHNR and FQNEAQ (reference sequence). The CDR3 has 17 amino acids. For the CDR3, the DNA is TGTTCCAGCAGCACCCAGGACAGCCGACCCTCCTACAATGAGCAGTTCTTC. It yields the protein CSSSTQDSRPSYNEQFF.

The chain links TRBV6-5 to TRBJ2-3; 8 bases line up with TRBD2. The CDR3 covers 14 residues. V gave up 6 bases and J gave up 6 bases; unmatched junction bases: 8. Germline assignment: CDR1 MNHEY and CDR2 SVGAGI. As DNA, the CDR3 is TGTGCCAGCAGCCCCGGACTAGCTTCTGATACGCAGTATTTT. This sequence encodes CASSPGLASDTQYF.

V gene TRBV10-3 combines with J gene TRBJ1-3, with D maybe TRBD1 (6 bases). This CDR3 is built from 16 residues. Trimming took off 4 bases at V and 0 bases at J, with 13 bases between the two ends. Germline lookup yields CDR1 ENHRY and CDR2 SYGVKD. In DNA form, the CDR3 reads TGTGCCATCAGTGGTATGACAGGCTCCTCTGGAAACACCATATATTTT. The encoded protein is CAISGMTGSSGNTIYF.

This clone was observed a handful of times. The chain couples TRBV7-8 to TRBJ2-3; TRBD2 matches 11 bases. With V trimmed by 5 bases and J by 0 bases, 4 bases remained unmatched. CDR3 length: 16 amino acids. CDR1 and CDR2 (germline): SGHVS, FQNEAQ. The CDR3 here is CASSKTSGASTDTQYF. The CDR3, as DNA: TGTGCCAGCAGCAAGACTAGCGGGGCGAGCACAGATACGCAGTATTTT.

The chain recombines TRBV13 with TRBJ2-1; TRBD1 aligns across 7 bases. The CDR3 runs to 14 residues. V trimming: 5 bases; J trimming: 2 bases; junction bases outside the gene matches: 3. Germline V gives CDR1 PRHDT, CDR2 FYEKMQ (reference sequence). The CDR3 coding sequence is TGTGCCAGCAGCAAACAGGGGACCTACAATGAGCAGTTCTTC. Its protein is CASSKQGTYNEQFF.

V gene TRBV19 combines with J gene TRBJ2-7; the match to TRBD1 covers 10 bases. CDR1 LNHDA and CDR2 SQIVND come from the germline V gene (reference sequence). Trimming at V came to 6 bases and at J to 7 bases, leaving 9 bases not matched to a gene. The CDR3 runs to 14 residues. The CDR3 DNA sequence: TGTGCCAGTAGGGCCGGGACAGGGGTAGGGGAGCAGTACTTC. Its protein product is CASRAGTGVGEQYF.

J is TRBJ2-3 and V is TRBV15; no clear D. Germline V gene data show CDR1 as LNHNV and CDR2 as YYDKDF (reference sequence). The V end lost 4 bases, the J end lost 0 bases, and 5 bases lay between the germline ends. The length of the CDR3 is 13 residues. Here the CDR3 reads CATSTPSTDTQYF. Here the CDR3 DNA reads TGTGCCACCAGCACCCCTAGCACAGATACGCAGTATTTT.

The chain recombines TRBV19 with TRBJ1-2; D remains ambiguous. Per germline, CDR1 LNHDA and CDR2 SQIVND (reference sequence). Trimming cost V 3 bases and J 8 bases, with 16 bases left between them. The CDR3 has 14 residues. The CDR3 region is CASSIGGPARGYTF. Written as DNA, the CDR3 is TGTGCCAGTAGTATTGGTGGGCCGGCCCGCGGCTACACCTTC.

This rearrangement joins TRBV6-5 to TRBJ1-2; no definite D call. V lost 7 bases and J lost 6, with 15 bases in between. This CDR3 comprises 13 residues. Germline-derived CDR1 and CDR2 are MNHEY and SVGAGI. The CDR3 spells CASKLIVGDGYTF. The CDR3 region has the DNA TGTGCCAGCAAGCTCATAGTGGGAGATGGCTACACCTTC.

The chain carries TRBV7-2 and TRBJ2-2, with a possible D match to TRBD1 (6 bases). This CDR3 comprises 15 residues. With 4 bases removed from V and 6 bases from J, the gap between germline ends came to 15 bases. Germline V gene sequence: CDR1 SGHTA, CDR2 FQGNSA. The CDR3 sequence is CASSSDDRPSGELFF. CDR3 nucleotides: TGTGCCAGCAGCTCTGATGACAGGCCTTCCGGGGAGCTGTTTTTT.

The CDR3 sequence is CASGPLAGVLETQYF. CDR3 DNA: TGTGCCAGCGGCCCACTAGCGGGGGTTTTAGAGACCCAGTACTTC. The rearrangement joins TRBV7-7 to TRBJ2-5; TRBD2 matches at 11 bases. Germline CDR1 reads SSHAT; CDR2 reads FNYEAQ (reference sequence). Losses at the gene ends were 8 bases for V and 4 bases for J; bases not matched to a gene: 9. The CDR3 is 15 residues long.

The chain recombines TRBV30 with TRBJ2-5; TRBD1 matches 7 bases. Germline V gives CDR1 GTSNPN, CDR2 SVGIG (reference sequence). The J segment lost 11 bases and the V segment lost 2 bases, leaving 11 bases of the junction unmatched. The CDR3 runs 13 residues. The CDR3 spells CAWSPSPRDSQYF. The CDR3 DNA follows: TGTGCCTGGAGTCCTTCCCCCCGGGACAGTCAGTACTTC.

The rearrangement links TRBV19 to TRBJ2-5; the match to TRBD2 covers 9 bases. There are 13 residues in the CDR3. CDR1 is LNHDA, CDR2 SQIVND, per germline (reference sequence). The ends lost 6 bases at V and 5 bases at J; junction bases unmatched: 4. The CDR3 DNA sequence: TGTGCCAGTAGGGCGGGGGGGCTTGAGACCCAGTACTTC. Translating it yields CASRAGGLETQYF.

The count of this clone is one. The rearrangement joins TRBV21-1 to TRBJ1-5. TRBV21-1 is a documented pseudogene. The length of the CDR3 is 18 residues. The CDR3 loop reads CASSKVSGRVYSNQPQHF. In nucleotides, the CDR3 is TGTGCCAGCAGCAAAGTTTCGGGTCGTGTTTATAGCAATCAGCCCCAGCATTTT.

V is TRBV5-1 and J is TRBJ2-3; 7 positions agree with TRBD2. Germline loops: CDR1 SGHRS, CDR2 YFSETQ. CDR3 length: 13 amino acids. V dropped 7 bases and J dropped 4; count of bases not matched to a gene: 6. The CDR3 DNA reads TGCGCCAGCTACTTGGGGAGGGCAGATACGCAGTATTTT. Translated, it gives CASYLGRADTQYF.